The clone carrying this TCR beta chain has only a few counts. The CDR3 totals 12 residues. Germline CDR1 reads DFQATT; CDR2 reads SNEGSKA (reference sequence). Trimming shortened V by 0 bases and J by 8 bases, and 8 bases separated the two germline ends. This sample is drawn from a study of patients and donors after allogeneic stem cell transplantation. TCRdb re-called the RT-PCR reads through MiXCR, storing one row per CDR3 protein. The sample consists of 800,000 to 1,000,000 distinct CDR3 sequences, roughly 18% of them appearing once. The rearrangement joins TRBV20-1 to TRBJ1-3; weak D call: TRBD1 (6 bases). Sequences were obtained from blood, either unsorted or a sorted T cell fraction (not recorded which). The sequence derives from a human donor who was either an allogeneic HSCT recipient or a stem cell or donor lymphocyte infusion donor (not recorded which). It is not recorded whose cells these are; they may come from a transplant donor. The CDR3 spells CSAREGGDTIYF. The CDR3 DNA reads TGCAGTGCTAGAGAAGGGGGAGACACCATATATTTT.